A selection of T cell receptor beta chains follows, all from one sample in a study of T cell changes during pregnancy in multiple sclerosis. Profiling relied on immunoSEQ multiplex PCR, and the TCRdb table lists in-frame clones only, not all of them. The repertoire consists of roughly 59,000 clones, with more than 75% occurring once and the leading ten covering approximately 1.5%. Sequenced material: peripheral blood, taken in the third trimester of pregnancy. These receptors were obtained from a female donor in good health, enrolled as a control in a pregnancy study. Each CDR3 is given with its conserved first and last residue. D genes are given only for firm matches. The size entry is marked missing in some rows and otherwise reads once, few, many or a size class.

d_gene | j_gene | v_gene | abundance | CDR3nt | CDR3aa
TRBD1 | TRBJ1-6 | TRBV7-8 | - | TGTGCCAGCAGCTTAGGGAAGACAGGGGTCGTTAATTCACCCCTCCACTTT | CASSLGKTGVVNSPLHF
TRBD2 | TRBJ2-5 | TRBV7-2 | - | TGTGCCAGCAGCTTAAACCCTACGGGGGGGAGAGAGACCCAGTACTTC | CASSLNPTGGRETQYF
TRBD1 | TRBJ1-5 | TRBV19 | - | TGTGCCAGTCTTACAGGGGTTAACAGCAATCAGCCCCAGCATTTT | CASLTGVNSNQPQHF
- | TRBJ1-1 | TRBV9 | - | TGTGCCAGCAGCCCAGGGGACGGGGACACTGAAGCTTTCTTT | CASSPGDGDTEAFF
TRBD1 | TRBJ2-7 | TRBV15 | - | TGTGCCACCAGCAGGCTAGCAGGGGGCTCGGGCGAGCAGTACTTC | CATSRLAGGSGEQYF
TRBD1 | TRBJ1-1 | TRBV28 | - | TGTGCCAGCAGTTTCGGACGTAGGGGGCGCAACACTGAAGCTTTCTTT | CASSFGRRGRNTEAFF
- | TRBJ1-1 | TRBV5-1 | few | TGCGCCAGCAGCCTTGGACATGAAGCTTTCTTT | CASSLGHEAFF
TRBD2 | TRBJ2-1 | TRBV5-1 | - | TGCGCCAGCAGCTTATACGAACCTAGCGGAAAGCAGTTCTTC | CASSLYEPSGKQFF
- | TRBJ1-2 | TRBV27 | - | TGTGCCAGCAGTTTATCAAGGGAGAACTATGGCTACACCTTC | CASSLSRENYGYTF
- | TRBJ2-7 | TRBV18 | - | TGTGCCAGCTCACTCGGCTACGAGCAGTACTTC | CASSLGYEQYF
TRBD1 | TRBJ1-1 | TRBV19 | - | TGTGCCAGTAGTGCCCACTACGCTCCAAAGGGACAGGGTCGGAAAACTGAAGCTTTCTTT | CASSAHYAPKGQGRKTEAFF
- | TRBJ2-7 | TRBV2 | - | TGTGCCAGCAGTGTCCGGGACACTAGCTCCTACGAGCAGTACTTC | CASSVRDTSSYEQYF
TRBD1 | TRBJ1-2 | TRBV10-3 | - | TGTGCCATCAGTGAGTCAGCCAGGGGGGATGGCTACACCTTC | CAISESARGDGYTF
TRBD1 | TRBJ2-7 | TRBV27 | - | TGTGCCAGCAGTTTGGGGGACAGTTACGACGAGCAGTACTTC | CASSLGDSYDEQYF
- | TRBJ1-5 | TRBV7-9 | - | TGTGCCAGCAGCTTGGGGGGAAGGGATCAGCCCCAGCATTTT | CASSLGGRDQPQHF
- | TRBJ2-7 | TRBV7-2 | - | TGTGCCAGCAGCTCCCGACTTTCCTACGAGCAGTACTTC | CASSSRLSYEQYF
TRBD1 | TRBJ2-1 | TRBV7-2 | few | TGTGCCAGCAGCTTGGGACAGGGCTACAATGAGCAGTTCTTC | CASSLGQGYNEQFF
- | TRBJ1-2 | TRBV7-9 | - | TGTGCCAGCACCCCTGACAGCTATGGCTACACCTTC | CASTPDSYGYTF
- | TRBJ1-1 | TRBV28 | - | TGTGCCAGCAGTTTATATACCCCAGACACTGAAGCTTTCTTT | CASSLYTPDTEAFF
- | TRBJ2-5 | TRBV9 | - | TGTGCCAGCAGCGTAGAGGCCGGGAATTTGCAAGAGACCCAGTACTTC | CASSVEAGNLQETQYF
- | TRBJ2-5 | TRBV4-3 | - | TGCGCCAGCAGCCCCCGTTTGGGGACAAAAGAGACCCAGTACTTC | CASSPRLGTKETQYF